This TCR beta chain was sequenced during a study of CD8 T cells in ankylosing spondylitis. Study findings and constraints: There was reportedly significant enrichment of clones that were disease-linked in matched ankylosing spondylitis synovial fluid. Ankylosing spondylitis blood appeared to carry a characteristic TCR beta motif of fewer than 10 highly homologous variants. Reactive arthritis synovial fluid and blood were previously reported to contain some motif variants. Disease-linked clones proved CD8+ and comparatively uncommon in peripheral blood.

This clonotype came up many times. Its antigen remains unidentified. Germline lookup yields CDR1 SQVTM and CDR2 ANQGSEA. The V and J ends lost 4 bases and 5 bases respectively, with 15 bases between them. This CDR3 has 14 amino acids. Scientists made TCR beta libraries using quantitative 5'-RACE with molecular barcodes. TCRdb processed the 5' RACE reads anew with MiXCR; each CDR3 protein has one entry. The sample contains some 800,000 distinct CDR3 sequences, 10% to 15% of which appear only once. This chain uses TRBV29-1 with TRBJ1-5, with D tentatively TRBD1 (5 bases). The sample comprised blood, either unsorted or a sorted T cell fraction (not recorded which). The clonotype was recovered from a male donor with ankylosing spondylitis. The CDR3 protein is CSVGTVLGDQPQHF. For the CDR3, the DNA is TGCAGCGTTGGAACAGTCCTAGGGGATCAGCCCCAGCATTTT.